This TCR beta chain is drawn from a study of OX40 agonist ivuxolimab in advanced cancers. Looking at the study overall: The drug used for patients, ivuxolimab, was an agonistic anti-OX40 (CD134) antibody. Each dose-escalation patient presented with hepatocellular carcinoma, melanoma, renal cell or head and neck cancer.

Study-level results: Low clonal expansion, among the lowest seen, marked partial responders at 0.1-3.0 mg/kg.

A word on this clone: Its antigen is not identified.

Libraries were prepared by immunoSEQ multiplex PCR; TCRdb keeps only in-frame clonotypes and omits some of them. The repertoire holds approximately 94,000 clones, with under 95% as singletons. The CDR3 is 15 amino acids. V shed 1 base and J 8 bases; nucleotides not matched to a gene: 6. Germline CDR1 SGHNT, CDR2 YENEEA. The receptor was isolated from an adult with an advanced solid tumor such as melanoma, head and neck, liver or kidney cancer. The sample here was CD4+ or CD8+ T cells sorted from blood, taken in a trial of the OX40 agonist ivuxolimab. This sequence joins TRBV11-3 and TRBJ2-1; TRBD1 agrees at 9 bases. Here the CDR3 reads CASSLGSTGGDEQFF. CDR3 nucleotide sequence: TGTGCCAGCAGCTTAGGATCGACAGGGGGGGATGAGCAGTTCTTC.